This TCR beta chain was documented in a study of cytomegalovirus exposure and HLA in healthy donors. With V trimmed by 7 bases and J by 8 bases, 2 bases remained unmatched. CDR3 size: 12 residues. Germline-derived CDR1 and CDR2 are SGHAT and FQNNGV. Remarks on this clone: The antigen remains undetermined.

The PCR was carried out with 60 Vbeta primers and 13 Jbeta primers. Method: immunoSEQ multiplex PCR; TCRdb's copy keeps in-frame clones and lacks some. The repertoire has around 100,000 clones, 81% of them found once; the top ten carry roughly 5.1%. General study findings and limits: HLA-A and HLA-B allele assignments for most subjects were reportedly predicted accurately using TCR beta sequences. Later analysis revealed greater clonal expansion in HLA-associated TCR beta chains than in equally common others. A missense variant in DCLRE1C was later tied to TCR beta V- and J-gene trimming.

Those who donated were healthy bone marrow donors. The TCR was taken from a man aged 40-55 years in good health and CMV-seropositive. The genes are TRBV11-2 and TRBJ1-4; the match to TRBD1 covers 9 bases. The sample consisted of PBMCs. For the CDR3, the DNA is TGTGCCAGCAACAGGGGGCGCGAAAAACTGTTTTTT. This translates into CASNRGREKLFF.